The sequence of this TCR beta chain was determined in a study of T cells in Graves' hyperthyroidism and ophthalmopathy. Study-level points and caveats: A model using 13 V-J features told ophthalmopathy apart from stable hyperthyroidism. Model predictions of ophthalmopathy came a median 6.5 months before onset. Most expanded thyroid clonotypes above 0.001 recurred in blood.

Not enrolled were patients with uncontrolled infection, other autoimmune disease, pregnancy or lactation. The V end was cut by 2 bases, the J end by 2 bases, with 12 bases between. CDR1 and CDR2 from the germline V gene are SGHTA and FQGNSA. The CDR3 is 15 residues long. TCR beta CDR3 sequences were amplified from RNA transcripts. The TCR CDR3 first-round RT-PCR relied on the HTBI primer set. TCRdb ran MiXCR on the multiplex PCR reads and lists one entry per CDR3 protein. Of about 510,000 distinct CDR3 sequences in the sample, about 46% were seen once. The sample holds many counts of this clonotype. The target antigen is unknown.

Sequenced: peripheral blood or thyroid tissue (not recorded which). V and J are TRBV7-2 and TRBJ1-2; no reliable D call. This TCR was sampled from an adult woman with Graves' disease, either hyperthyroidism or ophthalmopathy (not recorded which). CDR3 coding DNA: TGTGCCAGCAGCTTAATTCCCGGGTCGAACTATGGCTACACCTTC. Translated: CASSLIPGSNYGYTF. Based on the CDR3 plus reference TRBV7-2 and TRBJ1-2, the full variable domain is GAGVSQSPSNKVTEKGKDVELRCDPISGHTALYWYRQSLGQGLEFLIYFQGNSAPDKSGLPSDRFSAERTGGSVSTLTIQRTQQEDSAVYLCASSLIPGSNYGYTFGSGTRLTVV.